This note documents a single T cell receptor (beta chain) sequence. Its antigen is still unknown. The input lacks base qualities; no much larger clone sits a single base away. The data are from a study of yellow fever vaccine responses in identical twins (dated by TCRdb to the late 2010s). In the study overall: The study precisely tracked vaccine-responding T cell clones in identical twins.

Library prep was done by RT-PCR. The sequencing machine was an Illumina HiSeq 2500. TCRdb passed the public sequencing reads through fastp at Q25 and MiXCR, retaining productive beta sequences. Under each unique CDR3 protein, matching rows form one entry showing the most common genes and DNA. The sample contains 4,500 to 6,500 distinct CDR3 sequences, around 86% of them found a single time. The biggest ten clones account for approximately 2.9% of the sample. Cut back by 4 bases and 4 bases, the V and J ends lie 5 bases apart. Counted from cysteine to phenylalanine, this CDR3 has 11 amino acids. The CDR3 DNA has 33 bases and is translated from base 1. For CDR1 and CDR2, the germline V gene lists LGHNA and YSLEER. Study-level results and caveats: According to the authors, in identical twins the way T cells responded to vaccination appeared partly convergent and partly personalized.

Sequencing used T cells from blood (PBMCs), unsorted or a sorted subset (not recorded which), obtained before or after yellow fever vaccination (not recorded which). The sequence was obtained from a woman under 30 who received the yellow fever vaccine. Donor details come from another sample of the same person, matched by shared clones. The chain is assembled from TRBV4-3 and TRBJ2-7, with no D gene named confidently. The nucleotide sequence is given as TGCGCCAGCAGCCCTAGATACGAGCAGTACTTC. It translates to CASSPRYEQYF.